The rows below give T cell receptor beta chains drawn from one sample of a study of T cell responses to AZD1222 COVID-19 vaccine. Only in-frame clones appear in the TCRdb table, and some are missing; sequencing was by immunoSEQ multiplex PCR. The sample consists of 100,000 to 150,000 clones, around 91% of them appearing once. Sequenced material: peripheral blood, taken on day 0 of AZD1222 vaccination. Receptors were obtained from an adult in good health. Each CDR3 is given with its conserved first and last residue. D genes are given only for firm matches. Some rows mark clone size as missing; the rest say once, few, many or name a class of expanded clone.

len: 13; abundance: .; j_gene: TRBJ2-1; d_gene: .; v_gene: TRBV6-5; CDR3nt: TGTGCCAGCTCAAGAAATACTTACAATGAGCAGTTCTTC; CDR3aa: CASSRNTYNEQFF
len: 15; abundance: .; j_gene: TRBJ1-2; d_gene: .; v_gene: TRBV18; CDR3nt: TGTGCCAGCTCACCATTAAGGGCGGAGGCCTATGGCTACACCTTC; CDR3aa: CASSPLRAEAYGYTF
len: 15; abundance: .; j_gene: TRBJ1-5; d_gene: .; v_gene: TRBV19; CDR3nt: TGTGCCAGTAAGCAAGAGGGGTATAGCAATCAGCCCCAGCATTTT; CDR3aa: CASKQEGYSNQPQHF
len: 14; abundance: .; j_gene: TRBJ2-1; d_gene: .; v_gene: TRBV9; CDR3nt: TGTGCCAGCAGCGCCCCCTCGTCTTACAATGAGCAGTTCTTC; CDR3aa: CASSAPSSYNEQFF
len: 17; abundance: .; j_gene: TRBJ1-3; d_gene: .; v_gene: TRBV7-9; CDR3nt: TGTGCCAGCAGCCCCCGGGACGGCCTACTCTTGGGAAACACCATATATTTT; CDR3aa: CASSPRDGLLLGNTIYF
len: 12; abundance: .; j_gene: TRBJ2-7; d_gene: .; v_gene: TRBV19; CDR3nt: TGTGCCAGTAGTGGATCCGGGTACGAGCAGTACTTC; CDR3aa: CASSGSGYEQYF
len: 18; abundance: .; j_gene: TRBJ1-4; d_gene: .; v_gene: TRBV19; CDR3nt: TGTGCCAGTAGTATAGATATGAGCCAGGCGAAATGGGAAGAAAAACTGTTTTTT; CDR3aa: CASSIDMSQAKWEEKLFF
len: 15; abundance: .; j_gene: TRBJ2-3; d_gene: .; v_gene: TRBV7-9; CDR3nt: TGTGCCAGCAGCTTTACCCCGGCGCCAGGAGATACGCAGTATTTT; CDR3aa: CASSFTPAPGDTQYF
len: 16; abundance: .; j_gene: TRBJ2-3; d_gene: .; v_gene: TRBV9; CDR3nt: TGTGCCAGCAGCCCCCGCGGGACGGCTAGCACAGATACGCAGTATTTT; CDR3aa: CASSPRGTASTDTQYF
len: 15; abundance: once; j_gene: TRBJ2-1; d_gene: TRBD2; v_gene: TRBV9; CDR3nt: TGTGCCAGCACCCCCGGCGGGGGGCCTGACGGTGAGCAGTTCTTC; CDR3aa: CASTPGGGPDGEQFF
len: 12; abundance: .; j_gene: TRBJ1-2; d_gene: .; v_gene: TRBV21-1; CDR3nt: TGTGCCAGCAGGGCCAGGGCCTATGGCTACACCTTC; CDR3aa: CASRARAYGYTF